These 30 T cell receptor beta chains share one sample of origin, sequenced in a study of beta chain features in type 1 diabetes. cDNA synthesis used the whole RNA isolate, giving expressed TCRB sequences. Repertoires were generated with immunoSEQ multiplex PCR, while TCRdb's copy carries only in-frame clones and drops some. The sample has under 450,000 clones, roughly 13% seen once. Sequencing input: naive CD4+ T cells from blood. These receptors came from a man aged 25 to 40 in good health.

This clone was counted between two and nine times. The rearrangement uses TRBV5-1 and TRBJ2-5, with TRBD1 identical over 9 bases. With V trimmed by 4 bases and J by 3 bases, 4 bases remained unmatched. CDR3 length equals 14 residues. The germline CDR1 and CDR2 sequences are SGHRS and YFSETQ. For the CDR3, the DNA is TGCGCCAGCAGCGAACAGGGGGCCGAAGAGACCCAGTACTTC. Residues: CASSEQGAEETQYF.

The chain uses TRBV29-1 and TRBJ1-1; possibly TRBD1 for D (6 bases). The CDR3 contains 13 residues. Germline CDR1 SQVTM, CDR2 ANQGSEA. Trimming shortened V by 3 bases and J by 0 bases, and 8 bases separated the two germline ends. The CDR3 DNA reads as TGCAGCGTTGAGCAGGGGATGAACACTGAAGCTTTCTTT. This encodes CSVEQGMNTEAFF.

This clone was counted only a few times. This chain links TRBV14 with TRBJ2-5, with a tentative D call TRBD1 (5 bases). The end of the DNA fits TRBJ2-7 better, so the J call may be wrong. The CDR3 sequence is 14 residues long. Germline loops: CDR1 SGHDN, CDR2 FVKESK. The CDR3 loop is CASSQVQGGYEQYF. CDR3 DNA sequence: TGTGCCAGCAGCCAAGTGCAGGGTGGCTACGAGCAGTACTTC.

This clone was seen a few times. The chain recombines TRBV29-1 with TRBJ2-7; 7 nucleotides align to TRBD1. The CDR3 is made up of 13 amino acids. Germline V gives CDR1 SQVTM, CDR2 ANQGSEA. V dropped 5 bases and J dropped 4; count of bases not matched to a gene: 8. The CDR3 region has the DNA TGCAGCGTTCACAACAGGGGTCAATACGAGCAGTACTTC. Encoded protein: CSVHNRGQYEQYF.

This rearrangement joins TRBV27 to TRBJ2-1; no reliable D call. The CDR3 totals 14 residues. V was trimmed by 8 bases and J by 8 bases, leaving 19 bases between them. From germline, CDR1 is MNHEY and CDR2 SMNVEV (reference sequence). The CDR3 reads CASGYSILIDEQFF. CDR3 bases: TGTGCCAGCGGTTACAGCATCCTAATAGATGAGCAGTTCTTC.

This clone occurred a few times. V and J are TRBV4-3 and TRBJ2-4; D tentatively reads TRBD1 or TRBD2 (6 bases each). Trimming removed 4 bases at V and 2 bases at J, with 15 bases between. The CDR3 has 16 amino acids. Germline values: CDR1 LGHNA, CDR2 YSLEER. CDR3 DNA: TGCGCCAGCAGCCCTGGTGGGGGGCCCTCCAAAAACATTCAGTACTTC. Protein product: CASSPGGGPSKNIQYF.

This clone was seen more than once but under ten times. The chain links TRBV5-1 to TRBJ2-3; 15 positions match TRBD2. The CDR3 runs to 17 residues. Germline assignment: CDR1 SGHRS and CDR2 YFSETQ. The trim removed 3 bases at V and 0 bases at J, leaving 2 bases unmatched. CDR3 residues: CASSSGLAGGSTDTQYF. CDR3 nucleotides: TGCGCCAGCAGCTCAGGACTAGCGGGAGGGAGCACAGATACGCAGTATTTT.

This clone was recorded a few times. The genes are TRBV5-4 and TRBJ2-5; 8 bases agree with TRBD2. From germline, CDR1 is SGHNT and CDR2 YYREEE (reference sequence). The CDR3 length is 15 residues. V was clipped by 0 bases and J by 5 bases; unmatched bases: 6. CDR3 nucleotides: TGTGCCAGCAGCTTGGGAGGTAGCGGGACGGAGACCCAGTACTTC. This encodes CASSLGGSGTETQYF.

This clone was counted between two and nine times. The rearrangement joins TRBV9 to TRBJ2-3; D is possibly TRBD1 (6 bases). From germline, CDR1 is SGDLS and CDR2 YYNGEE. The CDR3 sequence is 16 residues long. V lost 0 bases, J lost 2 bases, and 13 bases lay in between. For the CDR3, the DNA is TGTGCCAGCAGCGTAGGGGCCGGGACAACCACAGATACGCAGTATTTT. This gives the protein CASSVGAGTTTDTQYF.

The table lists this clone with a few counts. The chain has TRBV6-6 and TRBJ1-1; D is ambiguous. The CDR3 extends over 12 amino acids. The V and J ends lost 4 bases and 6 bases respectively, with 9 bases between them. Germline V gene lookup returns CDR1 MNHNY and CDR2 SVGAGI (reference sequence). The CDR3 DNA sequence: TGTGCCAGCAGTTCCGCAGGCTCTGAAGCTTTCTTT. This encodes CASSSAGSEAFF.

The J gene is TRBJ2-7, the V gene TRBV6-6, with a possible D match to TRBD1 (6 bases). Germline V gene lookup returns CDR1 MNHNY and CDR2 SVGAGI (reference sequence). V was pared by 2 bases and J by 3 bases, with 14 bases between. This CDR3 spans 15 amino acids. The CDR3 here is CASSYAPGQYYEQYF. CDR3 coding DNA: TGTGCCAGCAGTTACGCCCCAGGACAGTACTACGAGCAGTACTTC.

This clone has just a few counts. The chain recombines TRBV10-3 with TRBJ2-5; D remains unclear. The CDR3 runs to 13 residues. In germline, CDR1 is ENHRY, CDR2 SYGVKD. Trimming removed 2 bases from V and 5 bases from J, with 9 bases in between. Here the CDR3 DNA reads TGTGCCATCAGTGAGGCTGCCTTGGAGACCCAGTACTTC. Translation: CAISEAALETQYF.

This clone was seen only a few times. The J gene is TRBJ2-7, the V gene TRBV10-3; 8 nucleotides align to TRBD2. Germline CDR1 ENHRY, CDR2 SYGVKD. Trimming cost V 3 bases and J 7 bases; bases outside gene matches: 11. This CDR3 region has 15 residues. CDR3 sequence reads: CAISDRGSGIGEQYV. The CDR3 DNA follows: TGTGCCATCAGTGACCGGGGTAGCGGGATCGGTGAGCAGTACGTC.

This clone was recorded a few times. The chain employs TRBV5-6 and TRBJ2-1, with D hard to call. The CDR3 has 14 residues. Germline V gene sequence: CDR1 SGHDT, CDR2 YYEEEE. The V end was cut by 6 bases, the J end by 8 bases, with 18 bases between. This CDR3 reads CASIRPGVRDEQFF. CDR3 nucleotides: TGTGCCAGCATCCGGCCGGGTGTTCGCGATGAGCAGTTCTTC.

The chain links TRBV12-5 to TRBJ1-1; D remains ambiguous. The CDR3 runs 16 residues. CDR1 LGHNT and CDR2 FRNRAP come from the germline V gene. Trimming left V 5 bases short and J 1 base short, with 17 bases between. The CDR3 loop is CASGPWAGTKNTEAFF. In DNA, the CDR3 is TGTGCTAGTGGTCCCTGGGCCGGTACCAAGAACACTGAAGCTTTCTTT.

This chain joins TRBV6-5 and TRBJ2-7, with 7 bases matching TRBD1. The CDR3 has 13 residues. CDR1 is MNHEY and CDR2 is SVGAGI in the germline V gene. With V trimmed by 6 bases and J by 6 bases, 8 bases remained unmatched. The CDR3 nucleotides read TGTGCCAGCAGGCGGACAGGCGGTGGCGAGCAGTACTTC. Translating gives CASRRTGGGEQYF.

The chain recombines TRBV23-1 with TRBJ2-4; D unclear. TRBV23-1 is filed as an ORF, its function uncertain. CDR3 size: 15 residues. V shed 8 bases and J shed 1 base, with 15 bases lying between them. The CDR3: CASRAPGEAKNIQYF. The CDR3 DNA is TGCGCCAGCCGTGCTCCCGGCGAGGCCAAAAACATTCAGTACTTC.

This clone was counted between two and nine times. This rearrangement joins TRBV30 to TRBJ1-4, with D unclear. CDR3 length: 12 amino acids. In germline, CDR1 is GTSNPN, CDR2 SVGIG (reference sequence). Deletions cut 2 bases from V and 4 bases from J, with 5 bases between. This chain's CDR3 is CAWSQSNEKLFF. As DNA, the CDR3 is TGTGCCTGGAGTCAAAGTAATGAAAAACTGTTTTTT. The full variable domain, completed using reference TRBV30 and TRBJ1-4, is SQTIHQWPATLVQPVGSPLSLECTVEGTSNPNLYWYRQAAGRGLQLLFYSVGIGQISSEVPQNLSASRPQDRQFILSSKKLLLSDSGFYLCAWSQSNEKLFFGSGTQLSVL.

V is TRBV21-1 and J is TRBJ1-2. TRBV21-1 is a documented pseudogene. This CDR3 contains 15 residues. CDR3 residues: CASSKRRGRNYGYTF. In DNA, the CDR3 is TGTGCCAGCAGCAAGCGCCGCGGACGGAACTATGGCTACACCTTC.

This chain connects TRBV19 to TRBJ1-1; no clear D gene. CDR1 LNHDA and CDR2 SQIVND come from the germline V gene (reference sequence). This CDR3 is 14 amino acids long. Trimming stripped 8 bases from V and 1 base from J, with 14 bases between. DNA of the CDR3: TGTGCCAGTCGACGGAAGGTAGGGAACACTGAAGCTTTCTTT. It codes for CASRRKVGNTEAFF.

In its sample, this clone was seen a few times. The chain employs TRBV29-1 and TRBJ2-3; TRBD2 might be the D (6 bases). The germline gives CDR1 SQVTM, CDR2 ANQGSEA. This CDR3 has 13 residues. V was cut by 6 bases and J by 2 bases, with 12 bases left in between. The CDR3 nucleotides are TGCAGCGTCAGGACTATTCTCACAGATACGCAGTATTTT. It codes for CSVRTILTDTQYF.

The gene calls are TRBV14 and TRBJ2-7; D remains ambiguous. The germline V gene has CDR1 SGHDN and CDR2 FVKESK. Trimming took off 4 bases at V and 6 bases at J, with 10 bases between the two ends. CDR3 length equals 12 residues. CDR3 nucleotide sequence: TGTGCCAGCAGCCTGAAAGGGCGCGAGCAGTACTTC. This translates into CASSLKGREQYF.

This clone was counted only a few times. This chain joins TRBV20-1 and TRBJ2-1, with D perhaps TRBD1 (5 bases). V was cut by 6 bases and J by 3 bases, with 6 bases left in between. Per the germline V gene, CDR1 is DFQATT and CDR2 is SNEGSKA (reference sequence). CDR3 length equals 11 residues. The CDR3 bases are TGCAGTGCCGACAGCTACAATGAGCAGTTCTTC. Protein: CSADSYNEQFF.

This chain connects TRBV29-1 to TRBJ1-3; 12 bases align to TRBD1. Germline V gene lookup returns CDR1 SQVTM and CDR2 ANQGSEA. Trimming cost V 0 bases and J 4 bases; bases outside gene matches: 7. The CDR3 is made up of 17 amino acids. CDR3 sequence: CSVEDTGDRGQGNTIYF. In nucleotides, the CDR3 is TGCAGCGTTGAAGACACCGGGGACAGGGGGCAAGGAAACACCATATATTTT.

This clone was detected a few times. V gene TRBV10-3 combines with J gene TRBJ1-1; no definite D call. V shed 6 bases and J shed 1 base, with 12 bases lying between them. From germline, CDR1 is ENHRY and CDR2 SYGVKD. This CDR3 region has 14 residues. CDR3 bases: TGTGCCATCAGCGACAAAAACTGGAACACTGAAGCTTTCTTT. This gives the protein CAISDKNWNTEAFF.

This clone was counted between two and nine times. Within the sample, other DNA sequences also encode this same CDR3. The V gene is TRBV6-5, the J gene TRBJ2-2; TRBD2 might be the D (6 bases). The CDR3 has 12 residues. V lost 6 bases and J lost 5, with 7 bases in between. Germline V lookup: CDR1 MNHEY, CDR2 SVGAGI. DNA of the CDR3: TGTGCCAGCAGCCGGGGGACCGGGGAGCTGTTTTTT. Protein product: CASSRGTGELFF.

The V call is TRBV12-5, the J call TRBJ1-4; 8 bases fit TRBD1. The ends lost 7 bases at V and 7 bases at J; junction bases unmatched: 8. The CDR3 is made up of 14 amino acids. Per germline, CDR1 LGHNT and CDR2 FRNRAP. This chain's CDR3 is CASALTGESEKLFF. The CDR3 DNA reads TGTGCTAGTGCCCTGACAGGGGAGAGTGAAAAACTGTTTTTT.

In the case of this clone: This same CDR3 is encoded by further DNA sequences in the sample. The chain uses TRBV5-1 and TRBJ2-3; TRBD1 matches 8 bases. This CDR3 region has 14 residues. The trim removed 4 bases at V and 4 bases at J, leaving 5 bases unmatched. Germline-derived CDR1 and CDR2 are SGHRS and YFSETQ. In DNA, the CDR3 is TGCGCCAGCAGCCTCGGACAGGGCTCAGATACGCAGTATTTT. Protein sequence: CASSLGQGSDTQYF.

The chain is built from TRBV20-1 and TRBJ2-7; D possibly corresponds to TRBD1 (6 bases). The CDR3 is 11 amino acids. V lost 3 bases and J 10 bases, leaving 13 bases between the germline ends. CDR1 is DFQATT and CDR2 is SNEGSKA in the germline V gene (reference sequence). CDR3 bases: TGCAGTGCTAGGGTCACAGGGTCCCAGTACTTC. This translates into CSARVTGSQYF.

This sequence joins TRBV7-2 and TRBJ2-2; D perhaps matches TRBD1 (5 bases). This CDR3 comprises 14 residues. Germline CDR1 is SGHTA and CDR2 is FQGNSA. Trimming took off 6 bases at V and 2 bases at J, with 10 bases between the two ends. The CDR3 is CASRYRSNTGELFF. The CDR3, as DNA: TGTGCCAGCAGATACAGGTCTAACACCGGGGAGCTGTTTTTT.